This T cell receptor (beta chain) was obtained from a study of PD-1 blockade in classical Hodgkin lymphoma. Overall study findings and caveats: The causes of the repertoire differences, possibly disease activity or prior therapy, remain undefined. The CD4+ diversity rise by C4D1 was clearest in complete responders. Newly diagnosed patients were said to have less baseline TCR diversity than healthy donors did. Among the patients, those starting nivolumab under 1 year after ASCT were excluded.

As for this clone: Its target is not known.

Indicated time point: cycle 4 day 1 (C4D1), after about 6 weeks of nivolumab. All trial patients relapsed after autologous stem cell transplantation. J gave up 0 bases and V 0 bases, and 13 bases lay outside the gene matches. Germline V lookup: CDR1 SGHDT, CDR2 YYEEEE. This CDR3 is 19 amino acids long. Profiled with immunoSEQ multiplex PCR; TCRdb holds only in-frame clones, not every one. Altogether around 60,000 clones are present, over 85% being singletons, with the ten largest covering around 8%. This specimen consisted of peripheral blood mononuclear cells (PBMCs), obtained before the fourth cycle of nivolumab. The chain has TRBV5-6 and TRBJ2-3, with 7 nucleotides matching TRBD1. This clonotype was obtained from a human donor with classical Hodgkin lymphoma. CDR3 in amino acids: CASSLASPFTGASTDTQYF. DNA for the CDR3: TGTGCCAGCAGCTTGGCCTCCCCATTTACAGGGGCGAGCACAGATACGCAGTATTTT.